The rows below give T cell receptor beta chains drawn from one sample of a study of siplizumab effects on memory and regulatory T cells. Produced via immunoSEQ multiplex PCR; TCRdb's table is partial and in-frame only. The sample includes 100,000 or so clones, about 92% seen only once; the top ten take 0.25% to 0.35%. Material: CD4+ T cells sorted from blood. The source is a human donor in good health. The CDR3 runs from the conserved cysteine through the conserved F or W. A D gene is named only where the DNA matches it firmly. Size is stated for part of the rows, as once, few or many counts, or as a class when the clone is expanded.

D	J	size	V	DNA	CDR3
TRBD2	TRBJ2-5	NA	TRBV30	TGTGCCTGGGCCCCGGGGGGGCCACGAGAGACCCAGTACTTC	CAWAPGGPRETQYF
NA	TRBJ2-5	NA	TRBV9	TGTGCCAGCAGCGCAGCTGGATTCCAAGAGACCCAGTACTTC	CASSAAGFQETQYF
TRBD2	TRBJ2-3	NA	TRBV5-1	TGCGCCAGCAGCCCCGAGGGACTAGCGGGAGTGGGAGATACGCAGTATTTT	CASSPEGLAGVGDTQYF
NA	TRBJ2-2	NA	TRBV7-2	TGTGCCAGCAGCTTAGGGGGGTACGCCGGGGAGCTGTTTTTT	CASSLGGYAGELFF
TRBD1	TRBJ2-2	NA	TRBV4-3	TGCGCCAGCAGCCCCCGAGGGACAGGGGCGGGCGGGGAGCTGTTTTTT	CASSPRGTGAGGELFF
TRBD2	TRBJ2-5	NA	TRBV14	TGTGCCAGCAGCCAAACTAGCGGTAAAGAGACCCAGTACTTC	CASSQTSGKETQYF
TRBD2	TRBJ2-7	NA	TRBV11-3	TGTGCCAGCAGCTTCTATAGCGGGAGCTCCCCCCACGAGCAGTACTTC	CASSFYSGSSPHEQYF
NA	TRBJ1-1	NA	TRBV9	TGTGCCAGCAGCGTTGACAGTAACACTGAAGCTTTCTTT	CASSVDSNTEAFF
TRBD1	TRBJ1-2	NA	TRBV6-6	TGTGCCAGCAGTTACTCGGAGACAGGGAGGGCTGGCTACACCTTC	CASSYSETGRAGYTF
TRBD1	TRBJ2-5	NA	TRBV25-1	TGTGCCAGCAGTGAAGGGGACAGGGGGAAAGAGACCCAGTACTTC	CASSEGDRGKETQYF
TRBD1	TRBJ2-2	few	TRBV11-1	TGTGCCAGCAGCTTAATGGTGGGACAGGGGGCCTCCGGGGAGCTGTTTTTT	CASSLMVGQGASGELFF
TRBD2	TRBJ2-1	NA	TRBV15	TGTGCCACCAGGGGCGGGAGTGTTTACAATGAGCAGTTCTTC	CATRGGSVYNEQFF
NA	TRBJ2-7	NA	TRBV11-3	TGTGCCAGCAGCTTAGAATTCGGGTACGAGCAGTACTTC	CASSLEFGYEQYF
NA	TRBJ2-5	NA	TRBV20-1	TGCAGTGCAGAGCCCGGGGTGGCCCAGTACTTC	CSAEPGVAQYF
NA	TRBJ2-1	NA	TRBV11-3	TGTGCCAGCAGCCCAGGGAGAGCGGCGAATATCTACAATGAGCAGTTCTTC	CASSPGRAANIYNEQFF
NA	TRBJ2-2	NA	TRBV5-4	TGTGCCAGCAGCTCACACCAGGGGTTGGGGGAGCTGTTTTTT	CASSSHQGLGELFF
TRBD2	TRBJ2-7	NA	TRBV5-1	TGCGCCAGCAGCTTGGCCAGCGGGGGCTACGAGCAGTACTTC	CASSLASGGYEQYF
NA	TRBJ1-2	NA	TRBV5-1	TGCGCCAGCAGCCGTGGACTCGACGGGGAGGGCTACACCTTC	CASSRGLDGEGYTF
NA	TRBJ2-1	NA	TRBV28	TGTGCCAGCAGTTTAGATCACGGAGGGTTTGGTGAGCAGTTCTTC	CASSLDHGGFGEQFF
NA	TRBJ1-5	NA	TRBV6-1	TGTGCCAGCGGGGGGCAGGTGAATCAGCCCCAGCATTTT	CASGGQVNQPQHF
TRBD2	TRBJ2-3	NA	TRBV5-6	TGTGCCAGCAAGTCCTATCGGCTAGCGGTGACAGATACGCAGTATTTT	CASKSYRLAVTDTQYF
NA	TRBJ2-3	once	TRBV6-5	TGTGCCAGCAGTTACTCGCGGAGGGAAGATACGCAGTATTTT	CASSYSRREDTQYF
NA	TRBJ2-5	NA	TRBV30	TGTGCCTGGGCGGGACTCGGAGAGACCCAGTACTTC	CAWAGLGETQYF
NA	TRBJ2-2	NA	TRBV5-6	TGTGCCAGCAGCTTGGCCCTAAACACCGGGGAGCTGTTTTTT	CASSLALNTGELFF
TRBD1	TRBJ1-2	NA	TRBV6-5	TGTGCCAGCAGTTTACAGGGGGCCTGGGGCTACACCTTC	CASSLQGAWGYTF
NA	TRBJ1-1	NA	TRBV7-9	TGTGCCAGCAGCACCGGGACGGCGAACACTGAAGCTTTCTTT	CASSTGTANTEAFF
NA	TRBJ2-7	few	TRBV2	TGTGCCAGCAGACTACAGGGTTACGAGCAGTACTTC	CASRLQGYEQYF
TRBD1	TRBJ1-6	NA	TRBV7-9	TGTGCCAGCAGCTTAGGTGGGACAGATAATTCACCCCTCCACTTT	CASSLGGTDNSPLHF
TRBD2	TRBJ2-1	NA	TRBV6-5	TGTGCCAGCAGGACCAGCGGGAGTGGGAATGAGCAGTTCTTC	CASRTSGSGNEQFF
TRBD1	TRBJ2-2	few	TRBV5-4	TGTGCCAGCTCCACCCAGGCAGGGGGCGTCGGGGAGCTGTTTTTT	CASSTQAGGVGELFF
TRBD1	TRBJ1-5	NA	TRBV30	TGTGCCTGGAGTCCTTTCGGGACAGGGACAGAGCCCCAGCATTTT	CAWSPFGTGTEPQHF
TRBD2	TRBJ2-7	NA	TRBV10-3	TGTGCCACCAGGGGACTAGCGGGAGGGGGCGAGCAGTACTTC	CATRGLAGGGEQYF
TRBD2	TRBJ2-5	NA	TRBV6-6	TGTGCCAGCAGTTACGGTTCGGGGGGGACTTTGACCCAGTACTTC	CASSYGSGGTLTQYF
NA	TRBJ2-1	NA	TRBV19	TGTGCCGTTAGTGATGAGCGGCGCGGAGTTCCTAACTCCATTTCGGGTTCCTACAATGAGCAGTTCTTC	CAVSDERRGVPNSISGSYNEQFF
NA	TRBJ2-5	NA	TRBV2	TGTGCCAGCAGAATCAGCCAAGAGACCCAGTACTTC	CASRISQETQYF